Listed here are 29 T cell receptor beta chains from one sample, sequenced in a study of metastatic and nonmetastatic thyroid tumors. All patients were untreated before thyroid surgery. MiXCR reprocessed the PCR reads for TCRdb. The sample shows just under 4,000 clones, roughly a fifth of them seen only once. Sequenced input: tumor tissue. Every receptor here comes from a female donor with papillary thyroid cancer or a benign thyroid nodule (not recorded which). Some clones in this sample may be carry-over from other donors' samples.

This clone was recorded a few times. This chain connects TRBV28 to TRBJ2-3, with a possible D match to TRBD2 (5 bases). The CDR3 consists of 14 residues. The germline CDR1 and CDR2 sequences are MDHEN and SYDVKM. Trimming left V 6 bases short and J 0 bases short, with 10 bases between. The CDR3 coding sequence is TGTGCCAGCAGCTCGGGGTCTAGCACAGATACGCAGTATTTT. This codes for CASSSGSSTDTQYF.

This clone was counted only a few times. The gene calls are TRBV27 and TRBJ2-1, with a weak D call TRBD2 (7 bases). The ends were cut back, 4 bases at V and 6 bases at J, with 19 bases in the middle. The germline V gene encodes CDR1 MNHEY and CDR2 SMNVEV (reference sequence). The CDR3 runs 16 residues. DNA of the CDR3: TGTGCCAGCAGTTCCCATAGCGCGGGGGCCGTCAATGAGCAGTTCTTC. It translates to CASSSHSAGAVNEQFF.

The chain uses TRBV6-4 and TRBJ2-2; 8 bases map to TRBD1. Per the germline V gene, CDR1 is MRHNA and CDR2 is SNTAGT. V lost 4 bases, J lost 1 base, and 5 bases stayed unmatched. This CDR3 is 16 amino acids long. In nucleotides, the CDR3 is TGTGCCAGCAGTGTTTGGACAGGGAGGAACACCGGGGAGCTGTTTTTT. Amino acid sequence: CASSVWTGRNTGELFF.

In this sample, this clone turned up a few times. The chain carries TRBV6-1 and TRBJ2-3; 7 nucleotides match TRBD1. Germline lookup yields CDR1 MNHNS and CDR2 SASEGT. V dropped 8 bases and J dropped 3; count of bases not matched to a gene: 14. This CDR3 has 16 residues. CDR3 nucleotides: TGTGCCAGCGCCGTCCAAGGGGGCCGAGGTACAGATACGCAGTATTTT. Translating gives CASAVQGGRGTDTQYF.

The chain uses TRBV12-5 and TRBJ1-5; D gene uncertain. The germline V gene has CDR1 LGHNT and CDR2 FRNRAP. The CDR3 is 16 amino acids. V was shortened by 4 bases and J by 0 bases, with 13 bases between the two germline ends. The CDR3 coding sequence is TGTGCTAGTGGTTCGCCCGCTAGGGATAGCAATCAGCCCCAGCATTTT. This encodes CASGSPARDSNQPQHF. The whole variable domain, remainder taken from reference TRBV12-5 and TRBJ1-5, is DARVTQTPRHKVTEMGQEVTMRCQPILGHNTVFWYRQTMMQGLELLAYFRNRAPLDDSGMPKDRFSAEMPDATLATLKIQPSEPRDSAVYFCASGSPARDSNQPQHFGDGTRLSIL.

The J gene is TRBJ2-7, the V gene TRBV19, with D hard to call. V was shortened by 5 bases and J by 4 bases, with 9 bases between the two germline ends. The length of the CDR3 is 12 residues. Germline loops: CDR1 LNHDA, CDR2 SQIVND (reference sequence). CDR3 coding DNA: TGTGCCAGTAGTGGTATAGGGTACGAGCAGTACTTC. Encoded protein: CASSGIGYEQYF.

This clone rates as medium-sized. The chain joins TRBV13 to TRBJ1-5, with 9 bases lining up with TRBD1. The CDR3 length is 16 residues. Losses at the gene ends were 2 bases for V and 6 bases for J; bases not matched to a gene: 8. Germline V gene lookup returns CDR1 PRHDT and CDR2 FYEKMQ (reference sequence). The CDR3 is CASSLWGQGDSQPQHF. The CDR3 DNA follows: TGTGCCAGCAGCTTATGGGGACAGGGTGACAGTCAGCCCCAGCATTTT. Full variable domain (remainder filled in from reference TRBV13 and TRBJ1-5): AAGVIQSPRHLIKEKRETATLKCYPIPRHDTVYWYQQGPGQDPQFLISFYEKMQSDKGSIPDRFSAQQFSDYHSELNMSSLELGDSALYFCASSLWGQGDSQPQHFGDGTRLSIL.

This clone has a single count. This chain uses TRBV20-1 with TRBJ2-1; a weak D match, TRBD2 (6 bases). The CDR3 is 13 residues long. Germline-derived CDR1 and CDR2 are DFQATT and SNEGSKA (reference sequence). Between the trimmed V and J ends, which lost 3 bases and 4 bases, there was a span of 10 bases. Written as DNA, the CDR3 is TGCAGTGCTAGCGGCGGGAAGTACAATGAGCAGTTCTTC. It is translated as CSASGGKYNEQFF.

By share, this clone ranks as medium-sized. The genes are TRBV7-2 and TRBJ2-7, with no clear D. CDR1 and CDR2 (germline): SGHTA, FQGNSA. V was shortened by 0 bases and J by 3 bases, with 6 bases between the two germline ends. The CDR3 totals 13 residues. CDR3 amino acids: CASSLARNYEQYF. The DNA for the CDR3 is TGTGCCAGCAGCTTAGCCAGAAACTACGAGCAGTACTTC.

V usage is TRBV5-6 and J usage is TRBJ1-1, with D possibly being TRBD1 (6 bases). This CDR3 has 13 amino acids. Germline lookup yields CDR1 SGHDT and CDR2 YYEEEE. The V and J ends lost 10 bases and 5 bases respectively, with 18 bases between them. The DNA for the CDR3 is TGTGCCTCACAGGGAGGGGTTCGGACTGAAGCTTTCTTT. This codes for CASQGGVRTEAFF.

This clone ranks as medium-sized. This chain joins TRBV5-5 and TRBJ1-3; D is possibly TRBD1 (5 bases). The CDR3 extends over 14 amino acids. V shed 3 bases and J shed 4 bases, with 11 bases lying between them. Germline CDR1 SGHKS, CDR2 YYEKEE (reference sequence). CDR3 nucleotide sequence: TGTGCCAGCAGCTGGGGGGATTCAGGAAACACCATATATTTT. Its translation: CASSWGDSGNTIYF. The whole variable domain, remainder taken from reference TRBV5-5 and TRBJ1-3, is DAGVTQSPTHLIKTRGQQVTLRCSPISGHKSVSWYQQVLGQGPQFIFQYYEKEERGRGNFPDRFSARQFPNYSSELNVNALLLGDSALYLCASSWGDSGNTIYFGEGSWLTVV.

This chain uses TRBV6-1 with TRBJ1-2; D perhaps matches TRBD1 (6 bases). V was cut by 3 bases and J by 8 bases, with 13 bases left in between. The CDR3 sequence is 13 residues long. Looked up from germline, CDR1 is MNHNS and CDR2 is SASEGT. CDR3 nucleotide sequence: TGTGCCAGCAGTGAGCTGACAGGTATCGGCTACACCTTC. Its translation is CASSELTGIGYTF.

This clone was recorded a few times. The rearrangement uses TRBV12-3 or TRBV12-4 and TRBJ2-6; no clear D gene. The CDR3 totals 15 residues. Trimming stripped 3 bases from V and 0 bases from J, with 6 bases between. The CDR3 here is CASSLYHSGANVLTF. In DNA, the CDR3 is TGTGCCAGCAGTTTGTATCACTCTGGGGCCAACGTCCTGACTTTC.

The chain is built from TRBV19 and TRBJ2-7, with a possible D match to TRBD1 (5 bases). The CDR3 runs 12 residues. Trimming cost V 3 bases and J 6 bases, with 9 bases left between them. Germline V CDR1 and CDR2: LNHDA, SQIVND (reference sequence). This CDR3 is CASSMDGAEQYF. In nucleotides, the CDR3 is TGTGCCAGTAGTATGGATGGGGCCGAGCAGTACTTC. Using reference TRBV19 and TRBJ2-7 for the parts outside the CDR3, the full variable domain is DGGITQSPKYLFRKEGQNVTLSCEQNLNHDAMYWYRQDPGQGLRLIYYSQIVNDFQKGDIAEGYSVSREKKESFPLTVTSAQKNPTAFYLCASSMDGAEQYFGPGTRLTVT.

V gene TRBV10-3 combines with J gene TRBJ1-1, with 9 nucleotides matching TRBD1. CDR3 size: 15 residues. With V trimmed by 5 bases and J by 5 bases, 9 bases remained unmatched. CDR1 is ENHRY and CDR2 is SYGVKD in the germline V gene. CDR3 in DNA: TGTGCCATCAGTACACCGGGACAGGGTTCAACTGAAGCTTTCTTT. Residues: CAISTPGQGSTEAFF.

The genes are TRBV6-1 and TRBJ1-1; a weak D match, TRBD1 (6 bases). V shed 8 bases and J shed 3 bases, with 13 bases lying between them. The CDR3 extends over 13 amino acids. The germline gives CDR1 MNHNS, CDR2 SASEGT. This CDR3 reads CASSRNRDTEAFF. The DNA for the CDR3 is TGTGCCAGCTCCCGGAACAGGGACACTGAAGCTTTCTTT.

This clone counts as medium-sized. The chain carries TRBV4-1 and TRBJ1-2, with TRBD1 matching 9 bases. With V trimmed by 1 base and J by 8 bases, 5 bases remained unmatched. CDR3 length: 14 amino acids. Per the germline V gene, CDR1 is MGHRA and CDR2 is YSYEKL. CDR3 sequence: CASSQVGTGIGYTF. Here the CDR3 DNA reads TGCGCCAGCAGCCAAGTCGGGACAGGGATCGGCTACACCTTC.

V and J are TRBV28 and TRBJ2-7; TRBD2 aligns across 8 bases. The CDR3 extends over 15 amino acids. With V trimmed by 6 bases and J by 0 bases, 7 bases remained unmatched. Germline V gives CDR1 MDHEN, CDR2 SYDVKM. The CDR3 protein is CASSGGGVSSYEQYF. CDR3 DNA sequence: TGTGCCAGCAGCGGGGGGGGGGTGAGCTCCTACGAGCAGTACTTC.

This chain connects TRBV15 to TRBJ1-1, with D possibly matching TRBD1 (6 bases). Per germline, CDR1 LNHNV and CDR2 YYDKDF (reference sequence). This CDR3 comprises 16 residues. Trimming shortened V by 0 bases and J by 0 bases, and 11 bases separated the two germline ends. CDR3 region: CATSRDQGHLNTEAFF. CDR3 DNA sequence: TGTGCCACCAGCAGAGACCAGGGACACTTGAACACTGAAGCTTTCTTT.

This clone was seen repeatedly, ten times or more. The chain combines TRBV20-1 with TRBJ2-5; D is tentatively TRBD1 or TRBD2 (5 bases each). Trimming left V 1 base short and J 1 base short, with 31 bases between. Germline V gene sequence: CDR1 DFQATT, CDR2 SNEGSKA (reference sequence). The CDR3 covers 21 residues. CDR3 sequence (DNA): TGCAGTGCTAGAGCCTTGTCGGGGCCACAAATGTGGGCGGGTCCCCAAGAGACCCAGTACTTC. Protein product: CSARALSGPQMWAGPQETQYF.

This clone was seen more than once but under ten times. The V gene is TRBV28, the J gene TRBJ1-2; weak D call: TRBD1 (6 bases). The CDR3 loop spans 15 amino acids. Trimming pared 7 bases from V and 7 bases from J, leaving 22 bases between. Germline CDR1 reads MDHEN; CDR2 reads SYDVKM. CDR3 in DNA: TGTGCCAGCACCATCCCAGGACAGCGAAGTATTGGCTACACCTTC. Its protein product is CASTIPGQRSIGYTF.

In this sample, this clone turned up a few times. This chain joins TRBV18 and TRBJ2-7, with 7 bases aligning to TRBD1. In germline, CDR1 is KGHSH, CDR2 LQKENI. This CDR3 region has 15 residues. The ends lost 5 bases at V and 3 bases at J; junction bases unmatched: 10. The CDR3, as DNA: TGTGCCAGCTCAGAGGGACAGCCAGTAAACTACGAGCAGTACTTC. This sequence encodes CASSEGQPVNYEQYF.

This clone was observed a few times. The V and J genes are TRBV29-1 and TRBJ1-5; no clear D gene. The V end was cut by 6 bases, the J end by 2 bases, with 17 bases between. The CDR3 consists of 15 residues. CDR1 is SQVTM and CDR2 is ANQGSEA in the germline V gene. The CDR3 sequence is CSVRAGGNRNQPQHF. CDR3 nucleotides: TGCAGCGTACGAGCGGGAGGGAATCGCAATCAGCCCCAGCATTTT.

Relative to its sample, this clone is medium-sized. The chain carries TRBV20-1 and TRBJ1-1; D uncertain. This CDR3 is 14 amino acids long. V was pared by 0 bases and J by 0 bases, with 8 bases between. Germline values: CDR1 DFQATT, CDR2 SNEGSKA (reference sequence). For the CDR3, the DNA is TGCAGTGCTAGAGATCATACATTGAACACTGAAGCTTTCTTT. This encodes CSARDHTLNTEAFF.

In its sample, this clone was seen a few times. The genes are TRBV6-5 and TRBJ2-3; 12 bases agree with TRBD1. Per germline, CDR1 MNHEY and CDR2 SVGAGI. V dropped 2 bases and J dropped 9; count of bases not matched to a gene: 6. The CDR3 covers 15 residues. The CDR3 nucleotides read TGTGCCAGCAGTTACGGGGGACAGGGGGCGCGGACGCAGTATTTT. Protein sequence: CASSYGGQGARTQYF.

The chain combines TRBV5-1 with TRBJ2-7; the match to TRBD2 covers 7 bases. Looked up from germline, CDR1 is SGHRS and CDR2 is YFSETQ. The CDR3 extends over 13 amino acids. After removal of 4 bases from V and 4 bases from J, the junction contained 5 bases not matched to a gene. CDR3 sequence reads: CASSRGVGYEQYF. In DNA, the CDR3 is TGCGCCAGCAGCCGGGGGGTGGGATACGAGCAGTACTTC.

The chain links TRBV4-2 to TRBJ2-7; 8 bases agree with TRBD1. With V trimmed by 5 bases and J by 2 bases, 8 bases remained unmatched. Germline CDR1 and CDR2: LGHNA and YNFKEQ. This CDR3 region has 15 residues. The CDR3 DNA reads TGTGCCAGCAGCGAAACCGGGACAGGAGCCTACGAGCAGTACTTC. It yields the protein CASSETGTGAYEQYF.

The gene calls are TRBV6-2 or TRBV6-3 and TRBJ2-3; possibly TRBD2 for D (6 bases). Trimming pared 6 bases from V and 4 bases from J, leaving 11 bases between. The CDR3 contains 13 residues. Germline CDR1 and CDR2: MNHEY and SVGEGT. CDR3 nucleotide sequence: TGTGCCAGCAGGGACGGGGGTGCAGATACGCAGTATTTT. Residues: CASRDGGADTQYF.

This clone was seen ten or more times. V gene TRBV3-1 combines with J gene TRBJ2-5; D ambiguous. Germline lookup yields CDR1 LGHDT and CDR2 YNNKEL (reference sequence). The CDR3 covers 16 residues. V was clipped by 0 bases and J by 0 bases, with 11 bases between them. CDR3 nucleotide sequence: TGTGCCAGCAGCCAAGATAGGGCTCGGTACCAAGAGACCCAGTACTTC. Amino acids: CASSQDRARYQETQYF.